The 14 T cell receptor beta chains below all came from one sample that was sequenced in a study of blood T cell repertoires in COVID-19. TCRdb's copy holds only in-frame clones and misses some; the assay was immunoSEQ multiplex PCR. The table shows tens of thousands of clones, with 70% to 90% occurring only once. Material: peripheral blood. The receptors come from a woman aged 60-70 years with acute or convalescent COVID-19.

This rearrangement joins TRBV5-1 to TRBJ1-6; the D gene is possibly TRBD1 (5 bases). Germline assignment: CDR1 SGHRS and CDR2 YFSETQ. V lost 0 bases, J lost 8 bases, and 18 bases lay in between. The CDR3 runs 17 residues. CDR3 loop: CASSLGTASGGDSPLHF. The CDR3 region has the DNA TGCGCCAGCAGCTTGGGAACCGCGTCGGGGGGAGATTCACCCCTCCACTTT.

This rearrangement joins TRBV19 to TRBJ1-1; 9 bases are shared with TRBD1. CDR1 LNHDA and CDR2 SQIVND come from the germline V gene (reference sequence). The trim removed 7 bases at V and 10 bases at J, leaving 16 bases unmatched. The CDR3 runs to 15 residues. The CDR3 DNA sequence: TGTGCCAGTACTCCCCCCCCGCCGGGACAGGGAATAGCTTTCTTT. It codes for CASTPPPPGQGIAFF.

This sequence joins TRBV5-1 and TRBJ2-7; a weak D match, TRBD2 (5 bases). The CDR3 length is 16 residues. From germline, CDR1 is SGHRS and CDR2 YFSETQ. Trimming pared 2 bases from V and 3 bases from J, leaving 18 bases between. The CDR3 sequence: CASSLGESGGRYEQYF. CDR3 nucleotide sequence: TGCGCCAGCAGCTTAGGTGAAAGCGGAGGACGCTACGAGCAGTACTTC. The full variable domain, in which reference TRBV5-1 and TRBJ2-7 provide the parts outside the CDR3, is KAGVTQTPRYLIKTRGQQVTLSCSPISGHRSVSWYQQTPGQGLQFLFEYFSETQRNKGNFPGRFSGRQFSNSRSEMNVSTLELGDSALYLCASSLGESGGRYEQYFGPGTRLTVT.

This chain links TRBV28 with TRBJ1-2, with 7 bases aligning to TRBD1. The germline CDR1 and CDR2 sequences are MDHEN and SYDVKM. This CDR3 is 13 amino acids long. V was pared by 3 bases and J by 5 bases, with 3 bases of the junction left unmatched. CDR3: CASSLGQKYGYTF. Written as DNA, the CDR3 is TGTGCCAGCAGTTTGGGACAGAAATATGGCTACACCTTC.

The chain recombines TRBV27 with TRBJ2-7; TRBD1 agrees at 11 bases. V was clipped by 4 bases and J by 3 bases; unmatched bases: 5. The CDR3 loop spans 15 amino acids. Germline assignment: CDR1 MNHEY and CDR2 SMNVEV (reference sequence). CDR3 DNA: TGTGCCAGCAGTTCTCGGGACAGGGGGATCTACGAGCAGTACTTC. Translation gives CASSSRDRGIYEQYF.

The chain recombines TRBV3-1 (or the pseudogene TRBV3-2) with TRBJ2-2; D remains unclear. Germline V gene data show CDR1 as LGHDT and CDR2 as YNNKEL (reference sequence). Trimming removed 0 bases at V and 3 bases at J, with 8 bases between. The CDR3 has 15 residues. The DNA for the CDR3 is TGTGCCAGCAGCCAAGATATGAGAGACACCGGGGAGCTGTTTTTT. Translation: CASSQDMRDTGELFF.

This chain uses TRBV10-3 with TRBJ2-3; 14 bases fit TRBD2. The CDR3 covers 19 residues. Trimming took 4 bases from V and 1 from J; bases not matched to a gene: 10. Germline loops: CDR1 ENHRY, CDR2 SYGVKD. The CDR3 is CAISAPTSGGDFRTDTQYF. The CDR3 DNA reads TGTGCCATCAGTGCTCCGACTAGCGGGGGGGACTTTCGCACAGATACGCAGTATTTT.

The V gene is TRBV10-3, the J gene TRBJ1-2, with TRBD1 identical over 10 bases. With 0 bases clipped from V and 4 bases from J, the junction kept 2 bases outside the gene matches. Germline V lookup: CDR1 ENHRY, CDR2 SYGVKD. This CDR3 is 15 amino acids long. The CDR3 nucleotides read TGTGCCATCAGTGAGTCCGACAGGGGGCCCTATGGCTACACCTTC. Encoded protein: CAISESDRGPYGYTF.

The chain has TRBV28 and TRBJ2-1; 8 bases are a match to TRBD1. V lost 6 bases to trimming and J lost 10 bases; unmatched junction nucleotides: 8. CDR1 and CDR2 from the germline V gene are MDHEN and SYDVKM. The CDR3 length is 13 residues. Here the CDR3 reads CASSDRGNGEQFF. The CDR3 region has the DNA TGTGCCAGCAGCGACAGGGGCAACGGCGAGCAGTTCTTC.

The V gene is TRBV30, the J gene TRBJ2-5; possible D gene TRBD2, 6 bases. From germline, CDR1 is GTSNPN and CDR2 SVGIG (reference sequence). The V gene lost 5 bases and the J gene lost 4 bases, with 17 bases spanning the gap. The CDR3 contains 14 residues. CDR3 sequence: CAWARRGAGETQYF. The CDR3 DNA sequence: TGTGCCTGGGCACGGAGGGGAGCGGGAGAGACCCAGTACTTC.

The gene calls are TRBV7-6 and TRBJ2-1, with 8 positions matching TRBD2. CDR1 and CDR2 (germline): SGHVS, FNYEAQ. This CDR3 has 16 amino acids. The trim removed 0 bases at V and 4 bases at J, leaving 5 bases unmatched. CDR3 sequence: CASSLAASGGYNEQFF. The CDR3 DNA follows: TGTGCCAGCAGCTTAGCAGCAAGCGGGGGTTACAATGAGCAGTTCTTC.

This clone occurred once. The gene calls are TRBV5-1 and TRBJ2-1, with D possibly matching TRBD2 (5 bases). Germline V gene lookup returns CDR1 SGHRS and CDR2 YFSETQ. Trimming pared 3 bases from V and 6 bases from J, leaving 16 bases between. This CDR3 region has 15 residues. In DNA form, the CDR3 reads TGCGCCAGCAGCTCCGGGCCCCGTGGAGGCAATGAGCAGTTCTTC. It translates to CASSSGPRGGNEQFF.

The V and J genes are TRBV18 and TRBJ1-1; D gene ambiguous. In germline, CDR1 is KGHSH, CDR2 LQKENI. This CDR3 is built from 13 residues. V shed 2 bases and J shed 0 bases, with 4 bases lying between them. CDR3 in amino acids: CASSPRVNTEAFF. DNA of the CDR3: TGTGCCAGCTCACCAAGAGTGAACACTGAAGCTTTCTTT.

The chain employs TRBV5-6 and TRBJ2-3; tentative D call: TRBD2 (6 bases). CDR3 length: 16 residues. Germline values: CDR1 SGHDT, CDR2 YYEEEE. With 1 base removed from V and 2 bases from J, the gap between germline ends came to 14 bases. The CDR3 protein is CASSLFRGGDTDTQYF. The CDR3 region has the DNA TGTGCCAGCAGCTTGTTTCGGGGCGGGGACACAGATACGCAGTATTTT.